The rows below give T cell receptor beta chains drawn from one sample of a study of human T cells and chemical hapten exposure. TCRdb ran MiXCR on the 5' RACE reads and lists one entry per CDR3 protein. The table records some 150,000 distinct CDR3 sequences, 3.5% to 5% of them present only once. All receptors derive from a female donor in good health. Both conserved end residues are part of each CDR3. The D gene is left open where the match is weak. A clone size is listed for some rows: how often the clone was seen (once, few, many), or a class if it is expanded.

V gene	clone size	J gene	D gene	CDR3 protein	CDR3 DNA
TRBV4-3	few	TRBJ2-7	.	CASSQESPGRPSYEQYF	TGCGCCAGCAGCCAAGAGTCCCCGGGCCGTCCGAGCTACGAGCAGTACTTC
TRBV19	few	TRBJ2-1	TRBD2	CASIQTPGLGGHDEQFF	TGTGCCAGTATTCAGACCCCGGGACTAGGGGGGCACGATGAGCAGTTCTTC
TRBV6-2/TRBV6-3	.	TRBJ2-1	.	CASSPLGLSSSYNEQFF	TGTGCCAGCAGTCCCCTCGGGCTCTCAAGCTCCTACAATGAGCAGTTCTTC
TRBV20-1	many	TRBJ1-5	.	CSASRGDQPQHF	TGCAGTGCTAGTCGAGGGGATCAGCCCCAGCATTTT
TRBV5-5	many	TRBJ2-1	.	CASSFRWGPYNEQFF	TGTGCCAGCAGCTTTAGGTGGGGCCCCTACAATGAGCAGTTCTTC
TRBV27	many	TRBJ2-1	.	CASSLSGGIAYNEQFF	TGTGCCAGCAGTTTATCAGGGGGGATTGCCTACAATGAGCAGTTCTTC
TRBV6-1	many	TRBJ2-3	.	CASSEDASTDTQYF	TGTGCCAGCAGTGAAGATGCGAGCACAGATACGCAGTATTTT
TRBV12-3/TRBV12-4	few	TRBJ1-1	TRBD1	CASSLGAGGNTEAFF	TGTGCCAGCAGTTTAGGGGCAGGGGGCAACACTGAAGCTTTCTTT
TRBV6-1	many	TRBJ1-4	TRBD1	CASRAGTGAPTEKLFF	TGTGCCAGTCGGGCCGGGACAGGGGCTCCTACCGAAAAACTGTTTTTT
TRBV10-3	many	TRBJ2-3	.	CATQIKDTQYF	TGTGCCACGCAAATTAAGGATACGCAGTATTTT
TRBV7-3	many	TRBJ2-1	.	CASSAPNRGTINEQFF	TGTGCCAGCAGCGCCCCTAACAGGGGGACTATCAATGAGCAGTTCTTC
TRBV12-3/TRBV12-4	few	TRBJ1-2	.	CASKVSSNYGYTF	TGTGCCAGCAAGGTATCCAGCAACTATGGCTACACCTTC
TRBV6-2/TRBV6-3	many	TRBJ2-1	TRBD2	CASRQVGTSDYNEQFF	TGTGCCAGCAGACAGGTAGGGACTAGCGACTACAATGAGCAGTTCTTC
TRBV12-3/TRBV12-4	many	TRBJ1-2	TRBD1	CASSRTGVGYGYTF	TGTGCCAGCAGTCGGACAGGGGTCGGCTATGGCTACACCTTC
TRBV6-2/TRBV6-3	many	TRBJ1-1	.	CASSPWTPSRGTEAFF	TGTGCCAGCAGCCCGTGGACCCCCTCCAGGGGCACTGAAGCTTTCTTT
TRBV5-8	many	TRBJ1-2	.	CASTEANYGYTF	TGTGCCAGCACGGAAGCTAACTATGGCTACACCTTC
TRBV12-3/TRBV12-4	many	TRBJ2-7	TRBD1	CASSRRQGGGSYEQYF	TGTGCCAGCAGTAGACGACAGGGGGGCGGGTCCTACGAGCAGTACTTC
TRBV27	many	TRBJ2-3	TRBD2	CASTYGGGADTQYF	TGTGCCAGCACTTATGGCGGGGGGGCAGATACGCAGTATTTT
TRBV5-4	few	TRBJ1-1	TRBD1	CASSTGVPYTEAFF	TGTGCCAGCAGTACAGGGGTCCCATACACTGAAGCTTTCTTT
TRBV10-3	many	TRBJ1-2	TRBD1	CAISESATGDRFNPNYGYTF	TGTGCCATCAGTGAGTCTGCAACCGGGGACAGGTTCAACCCTAACTATGGCTACACCTTC
TRBV5-5	many	TRBJ1-2	TRBD1	CASTWTGDYGYTF	TGTGCCAGCACCTGGACAGGGGACTATGGCTACACCTTC
TRBV5-1	many	TRBJ2-3	.	CASSAGGFTDTQYF	TGCGCCAGCAGCGCCGGCGGCTTCACAGATACGCAGTATTTT
TRBV20-1	few	TRBJ1-1	.	CSASAGDTEAFF	TGCAGTGCTAGCGCCGGGGACACTGAAGCTTTCTTT
TRBV20-1	many	TRBJ1-2	.	CSARPTGARNGYTF	TGCAGTGCTAGACCCACTGGGGCGCGGAATGGCTACACCTTC
TRBV6-2/TRBV6-3	many	TRBJ2-2	.	CASGTGNTGELFF	TGTGCCAGCGGGACGGGGAACACCGGGGAGCTGTTTTTT
TRBV29-1	many	TRBJ2-7	TRBD1	CSVTANPGQGNYEQYF	TGCAGCGTCACCGCCAACCCGGGACAGGGGAACTACGAGCAGTACTTC
TRBV20-1	many	TRBJ2-7	TRBD1	CSAREDRGSPYEQYF	TGCAGTGCTAGAGAGGACAGGGGGTCCCCCTACGAGCAGTACTTC
TRBV12-3/TRBV12-4	few	TRBJ1-2	.	CASSLGGNPNYGYTF	TGTGCCAGCAGTTTAGGGGGGAACCCTAACTATGGCTACACCTTC
TRBV7-2	.	TRBJ1-3	.	CERRNKGLGSGKKIYF	TGTGAAAGAAGAAATAAGGGTTTGGGAAGTGGAAAAAAAATATATTTT
TRBV7-2	.	TRBJ1-5	.	CASSFYVSNQPQHF	TGTGCCAGCAGCTTCTACGTTAGCAATCAGCCCCAGCATTTT
TRBV5-1	many	TRBJ1-4	TRBD1	CASSPSGGRGEKLFF	TGCGCCAGCAGCCCCTCAGGGGGCAGGGGTGAAAAACTGTTTTTT
TRBV12-3/TRBV12-4	many	TRBJ2-1	TRBD1	CASSTPDVGGQGDYNEQFF	TGTGCCAGCAGCACCCCCGATGTCGGCGGACAGGGGGACTACAATGAGCAGTTCTTC
TRBV20-1	few	TRBJ1-6	TRBD1	CSAPGSGQGASPLHF	TGCAGTGCTCCGGGGTCCGGACAGGGGGCTTCACCCCTCCACTTT
TRBV7-2	few	TRBJ1-2	TRBD1	CASSLSTGGVYGYTF	TGTGCCAGCAGCTTAAGCACAGGGGGCGTATATGGCTACACCTTC
TRBV30	many	TRBJ1-1	.	CAWSVGVLGTEAFF	TGTGCCTGGAGTGTTGGGGTATTGGGCACTGAAGCTTTCTTT
TRBV10-3	many	TRBJ2-1	TRBD1	CAISEWRQGNTYNEQFF	TGTGCCATCAGTGAGTGGAGACAGGGGAATACCTACAATGAGCAGTTCTTC
TRBV14	few	TRBJ2-7	.	CASSQDALYGGLNYEQYF	TGTGCCAGCAGCCAAGATGCTTTGTACGGGGGCCTTAACTACGAGCAGTACTTC
TRBV20-1	many	TRBJ1-6	.	CSALTRIREGSPLHF	TGCAGTGCTCTTACCCGAATCCGGGAGGGTTCACCCCTCCACTTT
TRBV12-3/TRBV12-4	many	TRBJ1-4	.	CASSLSGMGEKLFF	TGTGCCAGCAGTTTATCAGGGATGGGTGAAAAACTGTTTTTT
TRBV12-3/TRBV12-4	many	TRBJ2-3	.	CASTRLSSDDTQYF	TGTGCCAGCACCAGGCTATCGTCCGACGATACGCAGTATTTT
TRBV20-1	few	TRBJ2-3	.	CSARCGVPDTQYF	TGCAGTGCTAGATGTGGGGTACCAGATACGCAGTATTTT
TRBV24-1	many	TRBJ2-2	TRBD1	CATSDPTGSNTGELFF	TGTGCCACCAGTGATCCGACAGGGTCCAACACCGGGGAGCTGTTTTTT
TRBV20-1	many	TRBJ1-5	TRBD1	CSARDLGQGGGQPQHF	TGCAGTGCTAGAGATCTAGGACAGGGTGGGGGTCAGCCCCAGCATTTT
TRBV20-1	many	TRBJ1-1	.	CSARDTPSGTEAFF	TGCAGTGCTAGAGATACCCCTTCTGGAACTGAAGCTTTCTTT
TRBV7-2	.	TRBJ2-7	.	CASSPYSAGEQYF	TGTGCCAGCAGCCCCTATAGCGCCGGCGAGCAGTACTTC
TRBV30	few	TRBJ1-4	.	CAWSGGVNEKLFF	TGTGCCTGGAGTGGTGGAGTTAATGAAAAACTGTTTTTT
TRBV12-3/TRBV12-4	many	TRBJ1-1	.	CASSLVSGLNTEAFF	TGTGCCAGCAGTTTAGTTTCCGGTTTGAACACTGAAGCTTTCTTT
TRBV4-2	many	TRBJ2-7	.	CASSQADESSYEQYF	TGTGCCAGCAGCCAGGCGGACGAGAGCTCCTACGAGCAGTACTTC
TRBV5-1	many	TRBJ1-1	.	CASSFTPTRNTEAFF	TGCGCCAGCAGCTTCACACCGACCCGTAACACTGAAGCTTTCTTT